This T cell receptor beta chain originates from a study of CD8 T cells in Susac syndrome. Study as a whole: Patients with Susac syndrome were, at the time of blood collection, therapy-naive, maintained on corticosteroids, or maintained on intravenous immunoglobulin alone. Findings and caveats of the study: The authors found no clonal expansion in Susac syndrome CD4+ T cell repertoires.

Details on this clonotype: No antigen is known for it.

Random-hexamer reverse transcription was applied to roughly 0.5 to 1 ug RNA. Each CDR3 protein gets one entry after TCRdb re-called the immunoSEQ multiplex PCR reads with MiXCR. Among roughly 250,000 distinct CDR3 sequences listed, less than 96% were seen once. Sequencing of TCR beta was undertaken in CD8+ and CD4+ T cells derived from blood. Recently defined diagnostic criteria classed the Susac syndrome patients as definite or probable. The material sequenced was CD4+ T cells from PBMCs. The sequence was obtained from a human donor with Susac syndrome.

The CDR3 DNA reads TGCGCCAGCGGCTATAGCGGGAGTAGGGAAGATACGCAGTATTTT. The encoded protein is CASGYSGSREDTQYF. V gene TRBV5-1 combines with J gene TRBJ2-3, with 9 positions matching TRBD2. This CDR3 spans 15 amino acids. V gave up 7 bases and J gave up 5 bases; unmatched junction bases: 11. Germline V gene sequence: CDR1 SGHRS, CDR2 YFSETQ.